A single sample is the source of the 3 T cell receptor beta chains below, sequenced in a study of patients and donors after allogeneic stem cell transplantation. TCRdb re-derived calls from the RT-PCR reads in MiXCR, one entry per CDR3 protein. The table shows 920,000 or so distinct CDR3 sequences, with approximately 19% occurring only once. Sequenced material: blood, either unsorted or a sorted T cell fraction (not recorded which). These receptors came from a human donor who was either an allogeneic HSCT recipient or a stem cell or donor lymphocyte infusion donor (not recorded which). It is not recorded whose cells these are; they may come from a transplant donor.

This clonotype was counted once. This chain uses TRBV5-6 with TRBJ2-7; either TRBD1 or TRBD2 may supply D (6 bases each). CDR3 size: 13 residues. V dropped 5 bases and J dropped 2 bases, with 11 bases sitting between them. The germline V gene encodes CDR1 SGHDT and CDR2 YYEEEE. The CDR3 spells CASRRGLAYEQYF. In DNA form, the CDR3 reads TGTGCCAGCAGACGGGGGCTGGCCTACGAGCAGTACTTC. Filled out from reference TRBV5-6 and TRBJ2-7, the complete variable domain reads DAGVTQSPTHLIKTRGQQVTLRCSPKSGHDTVSWYQQALGQGPQFIFQYYEEEERQRGNFPDRFSGHQFPNYSSELNVNALLLGDSALYLCASRRGLAYEQYFGPGTRLTVT.

Turning to this clonotype: An end of the junction does not agree with germline; a read error may underlie this. The chain has TRBV12-3 or TRBV12-4 and TRBJ2-2, with 8 bases lining up with TRBD2. This CDR3 is built from 16 residues. This chain's CDR3 is CASSRGGGTKTGELFF. The CDR3 DNA follows: TGTGCCAGCAGTCGGGGGGGAGGGACGAAGACCGGGGAGCTGTTTTTT.

The CDR3 DNA sequence: TGTGCCAGCAGTTTAGGACAACCCCAGCCCCAGCATTTT. Its translation is CASSLGQPQPQHF. The chain links TRBV12-3 or TRBV12-4 to TRBJ1-5; D is uncertain. This CDR3 contains 13 residues. Trimming cost V 1 base and J 7 bases, with 8 bases left between them.